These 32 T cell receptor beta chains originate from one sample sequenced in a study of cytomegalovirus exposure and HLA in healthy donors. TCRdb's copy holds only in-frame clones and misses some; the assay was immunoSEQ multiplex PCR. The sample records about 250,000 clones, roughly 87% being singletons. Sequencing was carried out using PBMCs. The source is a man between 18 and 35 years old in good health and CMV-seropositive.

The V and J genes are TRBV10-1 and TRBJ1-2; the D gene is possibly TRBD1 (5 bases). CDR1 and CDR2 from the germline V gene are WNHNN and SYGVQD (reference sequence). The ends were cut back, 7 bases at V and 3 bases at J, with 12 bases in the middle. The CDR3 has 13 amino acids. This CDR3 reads CASMGPAHYGYTF. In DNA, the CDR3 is TGCGCCAGCATGGGGCCAGCGCACTATGGCTACACCTTC.

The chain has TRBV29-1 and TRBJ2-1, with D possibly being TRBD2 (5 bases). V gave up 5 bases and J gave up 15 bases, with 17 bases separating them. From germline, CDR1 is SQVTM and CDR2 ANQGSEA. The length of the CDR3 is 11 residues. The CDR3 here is CSVREGQMGFF. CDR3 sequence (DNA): TGCAGCGTTAGAGAGGGCCAAATGGGGTTCTTC.

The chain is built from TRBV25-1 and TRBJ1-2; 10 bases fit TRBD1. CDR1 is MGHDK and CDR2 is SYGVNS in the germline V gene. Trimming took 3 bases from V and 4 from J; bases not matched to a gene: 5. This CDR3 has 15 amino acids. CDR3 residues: CASSDPDRGAYGYTF. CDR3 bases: TGTGCCAGCAGTGACCCGGACAGGGGGGCCTATGGCTACACCTTC.

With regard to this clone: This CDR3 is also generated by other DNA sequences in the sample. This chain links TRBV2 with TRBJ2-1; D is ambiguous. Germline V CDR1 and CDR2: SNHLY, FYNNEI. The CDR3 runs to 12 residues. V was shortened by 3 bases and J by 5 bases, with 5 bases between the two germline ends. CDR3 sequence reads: CASSDFNNEQFF. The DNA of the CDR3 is TGTGCCAGCAGTGATTTTAACAATGAGCAGTTCTTC. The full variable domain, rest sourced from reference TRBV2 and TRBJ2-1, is EPEVTQTPSHQVTQMGQEVILRCVPISNHLYFYWYRQILGQKVEFLVSFYNNEISEKSEIFDDQFSVERPDGSNFTLKIRSTKLEDSAMYFCASSDFNNEQFFGPGTRLTVL.

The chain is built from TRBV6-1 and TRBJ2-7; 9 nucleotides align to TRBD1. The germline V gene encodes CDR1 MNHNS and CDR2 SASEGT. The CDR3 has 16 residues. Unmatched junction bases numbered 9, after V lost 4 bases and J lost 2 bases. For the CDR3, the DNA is TGTGCCAGCAGTGGGGTTTTTGGACAGGGGACCTACGAGCAGTACTTC. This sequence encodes CASSGVFGQGTYEQYF.

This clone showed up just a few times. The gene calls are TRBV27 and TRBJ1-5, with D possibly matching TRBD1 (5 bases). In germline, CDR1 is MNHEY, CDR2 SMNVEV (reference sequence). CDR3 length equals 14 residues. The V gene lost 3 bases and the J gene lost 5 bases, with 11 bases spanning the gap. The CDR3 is CASSFGGIDQPQHF. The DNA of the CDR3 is TGTGCCAGCAGTTTCGGGGGGATCGATCAGCCCCAGCATTTT.

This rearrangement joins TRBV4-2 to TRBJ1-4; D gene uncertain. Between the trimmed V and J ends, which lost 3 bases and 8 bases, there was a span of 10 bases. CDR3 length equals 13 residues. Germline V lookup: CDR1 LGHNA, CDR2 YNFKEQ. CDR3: CASSHGDLEKLFF. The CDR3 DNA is TGTGCCAGCAGCCATGGGGATTTGGAAAAACTGTTTTTT.

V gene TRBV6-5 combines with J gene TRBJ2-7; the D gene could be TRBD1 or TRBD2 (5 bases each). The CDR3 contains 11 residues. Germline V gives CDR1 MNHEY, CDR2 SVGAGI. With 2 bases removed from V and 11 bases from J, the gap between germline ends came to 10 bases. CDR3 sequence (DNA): TGTGCCAGCAGTTACCCCGGGACGGAGTACTTC. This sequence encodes CASSYPGTEYF.

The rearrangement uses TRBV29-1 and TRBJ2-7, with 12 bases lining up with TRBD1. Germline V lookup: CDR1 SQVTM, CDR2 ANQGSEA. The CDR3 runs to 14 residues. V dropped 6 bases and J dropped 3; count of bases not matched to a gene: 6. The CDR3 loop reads CSVSGTGGSYEQYF. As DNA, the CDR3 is TGCAGCGTATCCGGGACAGGGGGCAGCTACGAGCAGTACTTC.

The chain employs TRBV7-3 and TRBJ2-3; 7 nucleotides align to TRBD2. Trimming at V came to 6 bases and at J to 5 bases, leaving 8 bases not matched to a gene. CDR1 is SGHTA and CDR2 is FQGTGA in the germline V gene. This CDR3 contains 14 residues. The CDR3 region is CASREGLGEDTQYF. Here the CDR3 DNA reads TGTGCCAGCAGAGAAGGACTAGGTGAAGATACGCAGTATTTT.

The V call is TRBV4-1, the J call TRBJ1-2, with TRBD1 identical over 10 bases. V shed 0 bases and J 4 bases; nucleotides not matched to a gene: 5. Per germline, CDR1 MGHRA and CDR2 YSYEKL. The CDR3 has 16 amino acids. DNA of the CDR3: TGCGCCAGCAGCCAAGAGGGACAGGGGCGCGCCTATGGCTACACCTTC. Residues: CASSQEGQGRAYGYTF.

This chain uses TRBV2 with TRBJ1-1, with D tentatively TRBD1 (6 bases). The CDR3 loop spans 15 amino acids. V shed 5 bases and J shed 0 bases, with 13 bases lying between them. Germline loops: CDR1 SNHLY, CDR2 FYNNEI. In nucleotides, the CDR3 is TGTGCCAGCAGTTTCTTCGGGACACTGAACACTGAAGCTTTCTTT. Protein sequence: CASSFFGTLNTEAFF.

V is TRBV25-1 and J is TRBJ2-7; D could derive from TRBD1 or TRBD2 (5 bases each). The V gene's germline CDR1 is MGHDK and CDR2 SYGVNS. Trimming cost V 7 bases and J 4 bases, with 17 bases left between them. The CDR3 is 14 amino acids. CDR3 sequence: CASTGPRGLYEQYF. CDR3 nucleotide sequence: TGTGCCAGCACGGGGCCCCGGGGCCTTTACGAGCAGTACTTC.

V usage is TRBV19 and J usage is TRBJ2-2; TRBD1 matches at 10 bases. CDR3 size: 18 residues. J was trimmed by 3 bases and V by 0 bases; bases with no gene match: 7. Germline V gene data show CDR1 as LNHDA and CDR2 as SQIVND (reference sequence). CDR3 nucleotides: TGTGCCAGTAGTATAGAACGGGACAGGGGCATCGACACCGGGGAGCTGTTTTTT. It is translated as CASSIERDRGIDTGELFF.

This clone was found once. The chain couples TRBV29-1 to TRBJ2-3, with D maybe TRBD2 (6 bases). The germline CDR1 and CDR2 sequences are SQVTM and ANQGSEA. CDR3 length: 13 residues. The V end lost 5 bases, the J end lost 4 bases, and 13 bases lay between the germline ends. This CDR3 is CSVSEGSPDTQYF. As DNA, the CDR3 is TGCAGCGTTTCGGAGGGCAGTCCAGATACGCAGTATTTT.

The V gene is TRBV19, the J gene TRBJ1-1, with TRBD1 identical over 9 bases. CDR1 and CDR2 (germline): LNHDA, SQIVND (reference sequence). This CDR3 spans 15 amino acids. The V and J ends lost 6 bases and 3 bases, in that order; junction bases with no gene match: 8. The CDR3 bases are TGTGCCAGTAGCCTGACAGGGGGTTGGGACACTGAAGCTTTCTTT. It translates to CASSLTGGWDTEAFF.

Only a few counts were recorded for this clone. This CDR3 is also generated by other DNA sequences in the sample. CDR3 protein: CASSGTGNQPQHF. CDR3 coding DNA: TGTGCCAGCAGTGGGACAGGGAATCAGCCCCAGCATTTT. The V call is TRBV2, the J call TRBJ1-5, with TRBD1 identical over 8 bases. The CDR3 sequence is 13 residues long. CDR1 and CDR2 (germline): SNHLY, FYNNEI. V was clipped by 4 bases and J by 4 bases; unmatched bases: 0.

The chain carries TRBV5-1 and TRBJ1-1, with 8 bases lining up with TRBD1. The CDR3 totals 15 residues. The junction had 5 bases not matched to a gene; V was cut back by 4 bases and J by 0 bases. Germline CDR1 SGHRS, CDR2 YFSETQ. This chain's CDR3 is CASSASGQVNTEAFF. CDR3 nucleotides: TGCGCCAGCAGCGCCTCGGGACAGGTGAACACTGAAGCTTTCTTT.

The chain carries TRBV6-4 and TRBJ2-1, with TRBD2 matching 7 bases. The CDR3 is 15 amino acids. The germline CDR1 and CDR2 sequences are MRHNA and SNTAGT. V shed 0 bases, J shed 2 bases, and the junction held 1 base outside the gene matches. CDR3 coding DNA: TGTGCCAGCAGTGACTCGGGGACTACCTACAATGAGCAGTTCTTC. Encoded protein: CASSDSGTTYNEQFF.

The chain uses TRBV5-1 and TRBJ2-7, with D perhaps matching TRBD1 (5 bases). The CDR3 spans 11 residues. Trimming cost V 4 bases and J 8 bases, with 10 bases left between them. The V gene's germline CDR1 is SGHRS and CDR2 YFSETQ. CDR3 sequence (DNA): TGCGCCAGCAGCCTTGACAGCCAGCAGTACTTC. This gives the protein CASSLDSQQYF.

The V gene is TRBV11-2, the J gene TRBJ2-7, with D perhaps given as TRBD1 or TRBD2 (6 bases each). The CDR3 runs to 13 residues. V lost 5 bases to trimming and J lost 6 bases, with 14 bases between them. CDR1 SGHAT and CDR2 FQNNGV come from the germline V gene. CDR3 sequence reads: CASSEGGPLEQYF. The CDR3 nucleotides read TGTGCCAGCAGCGAGGGGGGACCTCTCGAGCAGTACTTC.

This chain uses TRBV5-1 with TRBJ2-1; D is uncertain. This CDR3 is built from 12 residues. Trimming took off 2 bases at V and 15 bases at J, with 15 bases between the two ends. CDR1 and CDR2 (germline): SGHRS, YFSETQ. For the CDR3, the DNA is TGCGCCAGCAGCTTAGGCTCCACAGTCGCGTTCTTC. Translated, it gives CASSLGSTVAFF.

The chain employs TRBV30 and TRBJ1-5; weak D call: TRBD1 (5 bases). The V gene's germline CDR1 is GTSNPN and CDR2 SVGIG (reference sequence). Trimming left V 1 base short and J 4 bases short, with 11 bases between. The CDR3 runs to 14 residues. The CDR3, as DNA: TGTGCCTGGAGTGACGGGGCTGGTAATCAGCCCCAGCATTTT. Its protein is CAWSDGAGNQPQHF.

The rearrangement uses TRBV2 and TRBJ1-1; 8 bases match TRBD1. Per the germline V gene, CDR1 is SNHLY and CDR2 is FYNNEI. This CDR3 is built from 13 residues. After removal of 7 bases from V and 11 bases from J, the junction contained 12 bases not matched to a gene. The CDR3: CASIKGQAPSAFF. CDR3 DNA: TGTGCCAGCATCAAGGGACAGGCCCCCTCTGCTTTCTTT.

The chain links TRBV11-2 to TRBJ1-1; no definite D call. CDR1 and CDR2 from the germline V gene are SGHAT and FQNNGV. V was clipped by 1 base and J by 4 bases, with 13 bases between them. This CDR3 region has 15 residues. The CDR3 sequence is CASSLVRYGSTEAFF. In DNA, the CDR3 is TGTGCCAGCAGCTTAGTACGCTACGGGAGCACTGAAGCTTTCTTT.

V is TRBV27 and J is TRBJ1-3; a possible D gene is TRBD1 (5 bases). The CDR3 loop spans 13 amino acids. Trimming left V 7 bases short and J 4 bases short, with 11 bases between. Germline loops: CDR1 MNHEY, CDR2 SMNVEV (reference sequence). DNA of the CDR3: TGTGCCAGCACCAGCTACAGGGGAAACACCATATATTTT. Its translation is CASTSYRGNTIYF.

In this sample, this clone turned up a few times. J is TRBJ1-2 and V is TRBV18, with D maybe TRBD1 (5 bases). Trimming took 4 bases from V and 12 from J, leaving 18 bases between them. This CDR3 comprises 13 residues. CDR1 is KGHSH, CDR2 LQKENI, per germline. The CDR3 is CASSLPPSGRHTF. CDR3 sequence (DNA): TGTGCCAGCTCACTCCCCCCTTCGGGACGCCACACCTTC.

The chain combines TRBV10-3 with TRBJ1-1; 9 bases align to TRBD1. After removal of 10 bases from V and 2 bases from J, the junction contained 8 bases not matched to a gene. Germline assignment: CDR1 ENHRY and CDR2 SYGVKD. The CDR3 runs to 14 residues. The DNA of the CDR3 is TGTGCCACCAGGGACAGGGCCGACAACACTGAAGCTTTCTTT. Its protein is CATRDRADNTEAFF.

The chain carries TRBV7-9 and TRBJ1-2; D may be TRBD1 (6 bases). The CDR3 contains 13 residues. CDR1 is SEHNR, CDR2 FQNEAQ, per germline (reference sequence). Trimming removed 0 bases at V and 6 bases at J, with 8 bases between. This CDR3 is CASSLAGQNGYTF. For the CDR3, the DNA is TGTGCCAGCAGCTTAGCCGGACAGAATGGCTACACCTTC.

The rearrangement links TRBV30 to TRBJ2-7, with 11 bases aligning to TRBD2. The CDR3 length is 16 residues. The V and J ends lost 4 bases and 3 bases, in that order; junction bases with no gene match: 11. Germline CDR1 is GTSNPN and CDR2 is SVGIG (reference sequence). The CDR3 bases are TGTGCCTGGACCCTAAGTCGGACTAGCGGGCACTACGAGCAGTACTTC. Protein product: CAWTLSRTSGHYEQYF.

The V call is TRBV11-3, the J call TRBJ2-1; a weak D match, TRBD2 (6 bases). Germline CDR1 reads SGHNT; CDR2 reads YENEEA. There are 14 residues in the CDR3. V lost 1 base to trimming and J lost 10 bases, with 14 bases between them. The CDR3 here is CASSLGPGTDEQFF. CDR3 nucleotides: TGTGCCAGCAGCTTAGGACCAGGGACTGACGAGCAGTTCTTC.

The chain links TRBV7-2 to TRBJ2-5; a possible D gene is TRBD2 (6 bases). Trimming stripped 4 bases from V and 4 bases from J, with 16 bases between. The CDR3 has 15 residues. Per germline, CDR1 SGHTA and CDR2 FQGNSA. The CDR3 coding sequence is TGTGCCAGCAGCTCAAGGAGGGCAAAAGGAGAGACCCAGTACTTC. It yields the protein CASSSRRAKGETQYF.